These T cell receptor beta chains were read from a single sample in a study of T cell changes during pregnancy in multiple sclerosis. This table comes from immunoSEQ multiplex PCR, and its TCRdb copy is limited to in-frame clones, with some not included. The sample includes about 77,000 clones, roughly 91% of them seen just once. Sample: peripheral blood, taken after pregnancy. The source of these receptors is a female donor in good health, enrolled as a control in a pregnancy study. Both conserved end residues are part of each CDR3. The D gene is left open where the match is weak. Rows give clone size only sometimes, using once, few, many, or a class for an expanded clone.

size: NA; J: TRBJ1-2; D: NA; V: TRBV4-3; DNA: TGCGCCAGCAGACCACATTGGTCAGGGTTTAATCCCTGGTATGGCTACACCTTC; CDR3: CASRPHWSGFNPWYGYTF
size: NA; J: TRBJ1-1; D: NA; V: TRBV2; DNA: TGTGCCAGCAGTATCCAGGGTCTGGAGAGCACTGAAGCTTTCTTT; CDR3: CASSIQGLESTEAFF
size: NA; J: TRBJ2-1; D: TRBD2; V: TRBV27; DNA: TGTGCCAGCAGTTCTTTCCGGGCGGGAGGTGAGCAGTTCTTC; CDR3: CASSSFRAGGEQFF
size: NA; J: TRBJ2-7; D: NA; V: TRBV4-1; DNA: TGCGCCAGCAGCCAACGTGACAGCTTTGGTGAGCAGTACTTC; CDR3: CASSQRDSFGEQYF
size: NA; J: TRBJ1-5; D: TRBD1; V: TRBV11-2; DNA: TGTGCCAGCAGCTTACTAAACAGCCGGACAGGGGGCAATCAGCCCCAGCATTTT; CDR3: CASSLLNSRTGGNQPQHF
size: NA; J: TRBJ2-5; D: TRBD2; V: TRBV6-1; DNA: TGTGCCAGCAGTGAAGTCGGCGGGGGGGGCGAGACCCAGTACTTC; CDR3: CASSEVGGGGETQYF
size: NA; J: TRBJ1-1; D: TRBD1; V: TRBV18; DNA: TGTGCCAGCTCACCAAGGGACAGGGGATACACTGAAGCTTTCTTT; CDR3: CASSPRDRGYTEAFF
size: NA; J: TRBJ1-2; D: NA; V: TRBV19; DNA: TGTGCCAGTAGAGTGAGGGGGAACTATGGCTACACCTTC; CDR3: CASRVRGNYGYTF
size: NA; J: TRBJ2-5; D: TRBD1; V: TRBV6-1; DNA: TGTGCCAGCAGTGAAGGACAGGGATGGGAGACCCAGTACTTC; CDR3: CASSEGQGWETQYF
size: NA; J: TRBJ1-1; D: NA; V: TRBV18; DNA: TGTGCCAGCTCACCGGCAGGGGAGGGGGCTGAAGCTTTCTTT; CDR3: CASSPAGEGAEAFF
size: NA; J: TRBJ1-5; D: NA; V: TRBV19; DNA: TGTGCCAGTAGTATTGGCGGGACGGGGAATCAGCCCCAGCATTTT; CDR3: CASSIGGTGNQPQHF
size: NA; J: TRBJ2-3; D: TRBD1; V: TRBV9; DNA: TGTGCCAGCAGCGTGGGACAGGGGGCAGGAGATACGCAGTATTTT; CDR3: CASSVGQGAGDTQYF
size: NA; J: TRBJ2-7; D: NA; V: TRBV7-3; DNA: TGTGCCAGCAGCCCCGGGGTCGGATACGAGCAGTACTTC; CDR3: CASSPGVGYEQYF
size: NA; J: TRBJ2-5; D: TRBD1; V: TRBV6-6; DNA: TGTGCCAGCAGTCACCCCACAGGGGAGGAGACCCAGTACTTC; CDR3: CASSHPTGEETQYF
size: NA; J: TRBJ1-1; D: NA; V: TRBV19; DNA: TGTGCCAGTAGTAGGAGGTTCCACACAGCAGCTTTCTTT; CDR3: CASSRRFHTAAFF
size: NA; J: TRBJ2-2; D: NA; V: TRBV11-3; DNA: TGTGCCAGCAGTTACAGGGTCGGGGAGCTGTTTTTT; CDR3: CASSYRVGELFF
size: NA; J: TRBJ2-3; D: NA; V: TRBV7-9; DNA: TGTGCCAGCAGCTTAGTCCTAGCGCCGAGCACAGATACGCAGTATTTT; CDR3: CASSLVLAPSTDTQYF
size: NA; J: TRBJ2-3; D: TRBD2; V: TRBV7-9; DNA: TGTGCCAGCAGCTTGGCGATTAGCGGGAGCACAGATACGCAGTATTTT; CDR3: CASSLAISGSTDTQYF
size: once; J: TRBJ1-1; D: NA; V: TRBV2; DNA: TGTGCCAGCAGTGAAAGACAGGCCACTGAAGCTTTCTTT; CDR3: CASSERQATEAFF
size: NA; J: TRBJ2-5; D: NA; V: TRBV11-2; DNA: TGTGCCAGCAGCTTCTCTAGTGCCCAGTACTTC; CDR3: CASSFSSAQYF
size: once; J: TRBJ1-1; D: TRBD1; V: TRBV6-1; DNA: TGTGCCAGCACCGACAGGGTGGCTTTCTTT; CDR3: CASTDRVAFF
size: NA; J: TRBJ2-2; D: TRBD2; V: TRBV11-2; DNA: TGTGCCAGCAGCTTAGCCGGGACTACGAACACCGGGGAGCTGTTTTTT; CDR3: CASSLAGTTNTGELFF
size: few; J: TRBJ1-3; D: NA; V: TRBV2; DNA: TGTGCCAGCACCTCCGGGGGTGGGAACACCATATATTTT; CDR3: CASTSGGGNTIYF
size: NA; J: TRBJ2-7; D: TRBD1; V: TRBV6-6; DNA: TGTGCCACTACTCGACAGGGGCTTAACTACGAGCAGTACTTC; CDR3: CATTRQGLNYEQYF
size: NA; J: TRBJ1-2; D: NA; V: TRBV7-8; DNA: TGTGCCAGCAGCTTAGCGGGCCTCACAAGTCGTGACGGCTACACCTTC; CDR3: CASSLAGLTSRDGYTF
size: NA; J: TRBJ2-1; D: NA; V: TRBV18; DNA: TGTGCCAGCTCACCCCCTAGCCAACTTTACAATGAGCAGTTCTTC; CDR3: CASSPPSQLYNEQFF
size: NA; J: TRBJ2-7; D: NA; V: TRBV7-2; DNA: TGTGCCAGCAGCTTCCGGGAGCCCCCCGAGCAGTACTTC; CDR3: CASSFREPPEQYF
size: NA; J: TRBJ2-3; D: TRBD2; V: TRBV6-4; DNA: TGTGCCAGCAGTGACGCAGCGGGAGGGCCGGCTACGCAGTATTTT; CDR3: CASSDAAGGPATQYF
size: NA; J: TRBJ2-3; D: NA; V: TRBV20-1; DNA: TGCAGTGCCAGTGTGGATACGCAGTATTTT; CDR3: CSASVDTQYF
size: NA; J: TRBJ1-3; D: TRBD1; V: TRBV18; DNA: TGTGCCAGCTCACCGGGACAGGGCTCTGGAAACACCATATATTTT; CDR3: CASSPGQGSGNTIYF
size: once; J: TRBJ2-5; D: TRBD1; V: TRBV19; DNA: TGTGCCAGTAGGACCGGGACAGGGTACGCAGAGACCCAGTACTTC; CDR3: CASRTGTGYAETQYF
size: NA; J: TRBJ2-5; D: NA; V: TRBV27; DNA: TGTGCCAGCAGCCCACAACTAGTTCTCCAAGAGACCCAGTACTTC; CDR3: CASSPQLVLQETQYF
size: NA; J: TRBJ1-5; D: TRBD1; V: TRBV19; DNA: TGTGCCAGTAAGAGTCTACAGGGGGCCTATCAGCCCCAGCATTTT; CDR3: CASKSLQGAYQPQHF
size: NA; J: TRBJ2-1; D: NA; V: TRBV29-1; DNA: TGCAGCGTTGTATCCGGGGTTCGGTTCTTC; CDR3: CSVVSGVRFF
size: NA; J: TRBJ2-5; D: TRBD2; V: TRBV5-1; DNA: TGCGCCAGCAGCCGAGGAGTAGCGGGGGGGCCCAGAGAGACCCAGTACTTC; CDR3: CASSRGVAGGPRETQYF
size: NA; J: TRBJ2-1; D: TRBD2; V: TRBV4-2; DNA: TGTGCCAGCAGCCAAGGGCTAGCGGGACTCAATGAGCAGTTCTTC; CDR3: CASSQGLAGLNEQFF
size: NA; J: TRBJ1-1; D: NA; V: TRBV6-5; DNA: TGTGCCAGCAGTTACTCTTACACCGGGGAATCTGAAGCTTTCTTT; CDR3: CASSYSYTGESEAFF
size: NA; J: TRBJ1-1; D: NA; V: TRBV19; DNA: TGTGCCAGTAGTATTCGGGGGTACACTGAAGCTTTCTTT; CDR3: CASSIRGYTEAFF
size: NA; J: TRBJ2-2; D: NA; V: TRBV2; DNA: TGTGCCAGCAGGGACACCGCGAACACCGGGGAGCTGTTTTTT; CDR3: CASRDTANTGELFF
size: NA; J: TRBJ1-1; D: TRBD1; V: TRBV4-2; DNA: TGTGCCAGCAGCTTGTACTTCAGGGGGCAAGAAGCTTTCTTT; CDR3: CASSLYFRGQEAFF
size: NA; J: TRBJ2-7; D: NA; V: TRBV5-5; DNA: TGTGCCAGCACGTTCTCAGGGGTGCGGGAGCAGTACTTC; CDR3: CASTFSGVREQYF
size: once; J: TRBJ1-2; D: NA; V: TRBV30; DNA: TGTGCCTGGACCTTGCGGGGGGTATATGGCTACACCTTC; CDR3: CAWTLRGVYGYTF
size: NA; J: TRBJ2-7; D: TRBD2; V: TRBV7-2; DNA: TGTGCCAGCAGCTCAGGAGCGGGAGGGCGCGAGCAGTACTTC; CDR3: CASSSGAGGREQYF
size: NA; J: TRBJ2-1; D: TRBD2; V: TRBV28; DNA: TGTGCCAGCAGTCTGACTAGCGGGAGGAATGAGCAGTTCTTC; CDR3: CASSLTSGRNEQFF
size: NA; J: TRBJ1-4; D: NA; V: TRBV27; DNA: TGTGCCAGCAGTTTATCTTCGGGACTGAGAAATGAAAAACTGTTTTTT; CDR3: CASSLSSGLRNEKLFF
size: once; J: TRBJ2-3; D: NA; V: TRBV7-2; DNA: TGTGCCAGCAGCGGGGGCGTGGATACGCAGTATTTT; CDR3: CASSGGVDTQYF
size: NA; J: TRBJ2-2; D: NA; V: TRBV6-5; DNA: TGTGCCAGCAGCTCACAGGGAGGGACCGGGGAGCTGTTTTTT; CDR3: CASSSQGGTGELFF
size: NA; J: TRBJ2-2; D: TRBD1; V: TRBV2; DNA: TGTGCCAGCAGGAAAGGGACAGCTGGCGCCGGGGAGCTGTTTTTT; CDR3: CASRKGTAGAGELFF